The sequence of this TCR beta chain was determined in a study of cytomegalovirus exposure and HLA in healthy donors. It was with 60 Vbeta and 13 Jbeta primers that the PCR ran. Profiled with immunoSEQ multiplex PCR; TCRdb holds only in-frame clones, not every one. Of about 160,000 clones listed, about 85% are singletons. The V end was cut by 1 base, the J end by 8 bases, with 16 bases between. Germline V gene lookup returns CDR1 SGDLS and CDR2 YYNGEE. The CDR3 has 15 amino acids. The clonotype comes from a man younger than 35 in good health and CMV-seropositive. Source material: PBMCs. The genes are TRBV9 and TRBJ2-1, with a weak D call TRBD1 (6 bases). The CDR3 sequence: CASSVNGGPLDEQFF. The CDR3 DNA follows: TGTGCCAGCAGCGTAAATGGGGGCCCTCTTGATGAGCAGTTCTTC.